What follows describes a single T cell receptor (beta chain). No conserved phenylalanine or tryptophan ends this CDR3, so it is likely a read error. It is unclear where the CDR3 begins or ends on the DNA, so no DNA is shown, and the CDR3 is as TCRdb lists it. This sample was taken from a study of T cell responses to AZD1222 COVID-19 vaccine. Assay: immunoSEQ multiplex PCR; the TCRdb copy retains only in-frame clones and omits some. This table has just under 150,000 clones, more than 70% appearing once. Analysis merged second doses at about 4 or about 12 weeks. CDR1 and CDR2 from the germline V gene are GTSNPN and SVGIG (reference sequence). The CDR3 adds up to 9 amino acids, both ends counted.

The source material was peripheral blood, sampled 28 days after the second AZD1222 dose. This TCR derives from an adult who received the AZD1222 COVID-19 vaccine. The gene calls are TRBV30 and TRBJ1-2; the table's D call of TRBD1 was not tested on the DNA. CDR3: CAWSTGDNE.